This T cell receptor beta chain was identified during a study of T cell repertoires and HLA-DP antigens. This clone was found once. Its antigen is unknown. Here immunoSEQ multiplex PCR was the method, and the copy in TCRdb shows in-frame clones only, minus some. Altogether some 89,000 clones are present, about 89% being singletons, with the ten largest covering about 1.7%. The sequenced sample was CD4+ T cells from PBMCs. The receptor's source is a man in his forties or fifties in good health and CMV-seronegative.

The CDR3 nucleotides read TGTGCCAGCAGCAGAGGGGGTGCAGTCGGTAACGAGCAGTACTTC. It codes for CASSRGGAVGNEQYF. This rearrangement joins TRBV9 to TRBJ2-7; D perhaps matches TRBD1 (6 bases). V lost 4 bases to trimming and J lost 5 bases, with 19 bases between them. The CDR3 is 15 amino acids. Germline CDR1 and CDR2: SGDLS and YYNGEE.